This T cell receptor (beta chain) was found in a study of post-analysis software for immune sequencing data. For the study at large: Several disease courses (relapsing-remitting, secondary progressive and progressive-relapsing) of multiple sclerosis were included. Whole-study results and caveats: TRBV5-6, TRBV5-1 and TRBV20-1 belonged to a set of roughly 5 TRBV segments that were more frequent in patients than controls.

Each TCR beta cDNA library carried unique molecular identifiers. TCRdb itself ran the PCR reads through MiXCR, one entry per CDR3 protein. The sample lists fewer than 700,000 distinct CDR3 sequences, 44% seen once, with about 1.5% in the top ten. Worth noting for this clonotype: Its antigen is as yet unknown.

CDR3 length: 14 residues. The germline V gene encodes CDR1 SQVTM and CDR2 ANQGSEA. V shed 4 bases and J shed 0 bases, with 12 bases lying between them. The chain is built from TRBV29-1 and TRBJ1-2; D not resolved. The sequence was obtained from a girl aged 5-17 years with multiple sclerosis. Sample: blood. CDR3: CSVATMLTNYGYTF. In DNA form, the CDR3 reads TGCAGCGTTGCGACGATGTTAACTAACTATGGCTACACCTTC.